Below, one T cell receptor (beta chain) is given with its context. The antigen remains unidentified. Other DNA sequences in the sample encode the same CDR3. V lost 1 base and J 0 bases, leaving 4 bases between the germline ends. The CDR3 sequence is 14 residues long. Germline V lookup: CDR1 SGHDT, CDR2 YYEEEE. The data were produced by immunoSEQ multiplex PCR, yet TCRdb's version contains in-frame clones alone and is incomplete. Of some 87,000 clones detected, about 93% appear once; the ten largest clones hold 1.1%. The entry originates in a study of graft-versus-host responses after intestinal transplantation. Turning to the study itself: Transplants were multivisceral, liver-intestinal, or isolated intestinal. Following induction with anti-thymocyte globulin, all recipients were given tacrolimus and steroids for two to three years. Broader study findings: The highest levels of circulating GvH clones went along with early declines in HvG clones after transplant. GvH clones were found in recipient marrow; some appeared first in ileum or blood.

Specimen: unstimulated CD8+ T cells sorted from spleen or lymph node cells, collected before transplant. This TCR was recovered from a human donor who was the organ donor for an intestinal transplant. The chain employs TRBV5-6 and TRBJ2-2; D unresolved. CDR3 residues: CASSLSSNTGELFF. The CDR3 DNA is TGTGCCAGCAGCTTGTCCTCGAACACCGGGGAGCTGTTTTTT.